The 14 T cell receptor beta chains below come from one sample, sequenced in a study of cytomegalovirus exposure and HLA in healthy donors. Repertoires were generated with immunoSEQ multiplex PCR, while TCRdb's copy carries only in-frame clones and drops some. The sample lists roughly 75,000 clones, around 95% occurring once. Sequencing was done on a sample of PBMCs. Receptor source: a man aged 18 to 29 in good health and CMV-seropositive.

V usage is TRBV2 and J usage is TRBJ2-1; TRBD2 might be the D (5 bases). The germline gives CDR1 SNHLY, CDR2 FYNNEI. There are 12 residues in the CDR3. The germline V and J ends were trimmed by 5 bases and 6 bases, with 8 bases remaining between them. CDR3: CASSTSGNEQFF. DNA for the CDR3: TGTGCCAGCAGTACAAGCGGCAATGAGCAGTTCTTC.

The chain is built from TRBV19 and TRBJ2-3; 7 nucleotides agree with TRBD2. Germline V CDR1 and CDR2: LNHDA, SQIVND (reference sequence). This CDR3 region has 15 residues. V lost 2 bases to trimming and J lost 4 bases; unmatched junction nucleotides: 6. As DNA, the CDR3 is TGTGCCAGTAGTATATCCAGCGGGGCCGCAGATACGCAGTATTTT. As protein: CASSISSGAADTQYF.

V is TRBV4-2 and J is TRBJ1-4, with D possibly being TRBD1 (6 bases). Germline-derived CDR1 and CDR2 are LGHNA and YNFKEQ. V lost 1 base, J lost 8 bases, and 17 bases lay in between. The CDR3 length is 16 residues. The CDR3 protein is CASSQGLGRGDEKLFF. DNA for the CDR3: TGTGCCAGCAGCCAAGGGTTGGGCAGGGGAGACGAAAAACTGTTTTTT.

The chain is built from TRBV27 and TRBJ2-1; 13 bases line up with TRBD2. CDR1 MNHEY and CDR2 SMNVEV come from the germline V gene (reference sequence). V shed 5 bases and J 4 bases; nucleotides not matched to a gene: 2. The CDR3 length is 15 residues. The CDR3 DNA reads TGTGCCAGCAGTATGGGACTAGCGGGGTACAATGAGCAGTTCTTC. Encoded protein: CASSMGLAGYNEQFF.

The rearrangement joins TRBV6-1 to TRBJ2-7; TRBD2 matches at 7 bases. The CDR3 is made up of 15 amino acids. Germline CDR1 is MNHNS and CDR2 is SASEGT. The ends lost 7 bases at V and 0 bases at J; junction bases unmatched: 9. The chain's CDR3 is CASTPGGISSYEQYF. Written as DNA, the CDR3 is TGTGCCAGCACGCCGGGGGGAATTAGCTCCTACGAGCAGTACTTC.

This clone came up once. The rearrangement joins TRBV5-4 to TRBJ1-2; the match to TRBD1 covers 9 bases. CDR1 and CDR2 from the germline V gene are SGHNT and YYREEE (reference sequence). V shed 6 bases, J shed 4 bases, and the junction held 7 bases outside the gene matches. The CDR3 length is 14 residues. The CDR3 sequence is CASNKGGQGYGYTF. CDR3 DNA: TGTGCCAGCAACAAAGGGGGACAGGGCTATGGCTACACCTTC.

This clone was detected only once. The chain links TRBV11-2 to TRBJ1-1; D gene ambiguous. The CDR3 length is 15 residues. Deletions cut 5 bases from V and 1 base from J, with 14 bases between. The germline gives CDR1 SGHAT, CDR2 FQNNGV. CDR3 sequence (DNA): TGTGCCAGCAGCACCTCGCAGGTGGAGAACACTGAAGCTTTCTTT. It yields the protein CASSTSQVENTEAFF.

This chain links TRBV7-2 with TRBJ1-2; 7 bases fit TRBD1. This CDR3 is 15 amino acids long. Germline CDR1 is SGHTA and CDR2 is FQGNSA. V was clipped by 1 base and J by 4 bases; unmatched bases: 6. CDR3 nucleotides: TGTGCCAGCAGCTTAGAGGGACAGTTCTCCTATGGCTACACCTTC. This encodes CASSLEGQFSYGYTF.

The chain uses TRBV5-1 and TRBJ1-4; D is ambiguous. CDR3 length: 15 amino acids. Germline values: CDR1 SGHRS, CDR2 YFSETQ. Trimming took off 2 bases at V and 0 bases at J, with 8 bases between the two ends. The chain's CDR3 is CASSFDSATNEKLFF. CDR3 nucleotides: TGCGCCAGCAGCTTCGACTCAGCAACTAATGAAAAACTGTTTTTT.

The chain joins TRBV6-1 to TRBJ2-3; 9 bases agree with TRBD2. After removal of 4 bases from V and 1 base from J, the junction contained 9 bases not matched to a gene. The CDR3 is made up of 17 amino acids. The germline V gene has CDR1 MNHNS and CDR2 SASEGT. CDR3 bases: TGTGCCAGCAGTGGACTTTCTAGCGGGGATGGCACAGATACGCAGTATTTT. This encodes CASSGLSSGDGTDTQYF.

The V gene is TRBV9, the J gene TRBJ2-1; 8 bases are a match to TRBD1. This CDR3 has 15 amino acids. Germline V gene sequence: CDR1 SGDLS, CDR2 YYNGEE. V trimming: 0 bases; J trimming: 10 bases; junction bases outside the gene matches: 9. Here the CDR3 DNA reads TGTGCCAGCAGCGTAGGGACAGGGAAGGTTCTCGAGCAGTTCTTC. Protein sequence: CASSVGTGKVLEQFF.

V and J are TRBV15 and TRBJ2-5; D might be TRBD1 (5 bases). CDR3 length: 15 residues. The ends were cut back, 0 bases at V and 5 bases at J, with 13 bases in the middle. Germline V gene lookup returns CDR1 LNHNV and CDR2 YYDKDF (reference sequence). For the CDR3, the DNA is TGTGCCACCAGCAGAGAGGCAGGGCAGAGGGAGACCCAGTACTTC. Translating it yields CATSREAGQRETQYF. The whole variable domain, filled in from reference TRBV15 and TRBJ2-5, reads DAMVIQNPRYQVTQFGKPVTLSCSQTLNHNVMYWYQQKSSQAPKLLFHYYDKDFNNEADTPDNFQSRRPNTSFCFLDIRSPGLGDTAMYLCATSREAGQRETQYFGPGTRLLVL.

The CDR3 DNA reads TGCGCCAGCAGATCTAGCGGGGGGCCATCCGGGGAGCTGTTTTTT. It specifies CASRSSGGPSGELFF. The chain joins TRBV4-1 to TRBJ2-2; 11 bases line up with TRBD2. The CDR3 spans 15 residues. Germline V gene lookup returns CDR1 MGHRA and CDR2 YSYEKL. The ends lost 6 bases at V and 6 bases at J; junction bases unmatched: 6.

The gene calls are TRBV12-5 and TRBJ1-2; possibly TRBD1 for D (5 bases). Germline CDR1 reads LGHNT; CDR2 reads FRNRAP. CDR3 length: 16 amino acids. V was shortened by 6 bases and J by 0 bases, with 17 bases between the two germline ends. CDR3 coding DNA: TGTGCTAGTGGCGTTTTGCAGGGCCTAGCTAACTATGGCTACACCTTC. Encoded protein: CASGVLQGLANYGYTF.